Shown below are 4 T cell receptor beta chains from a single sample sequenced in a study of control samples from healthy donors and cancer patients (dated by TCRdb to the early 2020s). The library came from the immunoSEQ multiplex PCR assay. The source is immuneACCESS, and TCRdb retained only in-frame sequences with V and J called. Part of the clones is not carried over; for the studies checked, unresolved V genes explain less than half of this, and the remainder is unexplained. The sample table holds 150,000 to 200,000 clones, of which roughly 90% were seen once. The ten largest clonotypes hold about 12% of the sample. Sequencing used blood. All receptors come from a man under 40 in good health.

The DNA of the CDR3 is TGTGCCAGCAGCCCCACCAGGGGGAACACTGAAGCTTTCTTT. This sequence encodes CASSPTRGNTEAFF. The chain has TRBV9 and TRBJ1-1; possible D gene TRBD1, 6 bases. The CDR3 has 14 residues. The germline gives CDR1 SGDLS, CDR2 YYNGEE. Trimming removed 4 bases at V and 1 base at J, with 11 bases between.

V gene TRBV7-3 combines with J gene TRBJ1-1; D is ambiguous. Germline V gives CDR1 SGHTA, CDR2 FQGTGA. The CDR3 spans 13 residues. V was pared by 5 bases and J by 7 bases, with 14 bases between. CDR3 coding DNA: TGTGCCAGCAGCAAATCCCCCTCGTATGAAGCTTTCTTT. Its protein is CASSKSPSYEAFF.

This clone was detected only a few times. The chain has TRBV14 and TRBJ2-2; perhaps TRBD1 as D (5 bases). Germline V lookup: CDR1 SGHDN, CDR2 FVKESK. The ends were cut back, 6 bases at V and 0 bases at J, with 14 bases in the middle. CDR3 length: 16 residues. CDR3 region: CASRRGQGTNTGELFF. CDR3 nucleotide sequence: TGTGCCAGCAGGCGCGGACAAGGAACGAACACCGGGGAGCTGTTTTTT.

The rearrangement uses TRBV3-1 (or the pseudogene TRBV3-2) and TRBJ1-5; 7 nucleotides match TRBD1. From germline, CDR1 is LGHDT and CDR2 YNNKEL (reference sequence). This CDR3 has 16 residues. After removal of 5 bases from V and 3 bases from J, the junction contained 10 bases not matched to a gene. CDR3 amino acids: CASSSGRGLLNQPQHF. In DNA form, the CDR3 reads TGTGCCAGCAGCTCCGGAAGGGGGCTCCTCAATCAGCCCCAGCATTTT.